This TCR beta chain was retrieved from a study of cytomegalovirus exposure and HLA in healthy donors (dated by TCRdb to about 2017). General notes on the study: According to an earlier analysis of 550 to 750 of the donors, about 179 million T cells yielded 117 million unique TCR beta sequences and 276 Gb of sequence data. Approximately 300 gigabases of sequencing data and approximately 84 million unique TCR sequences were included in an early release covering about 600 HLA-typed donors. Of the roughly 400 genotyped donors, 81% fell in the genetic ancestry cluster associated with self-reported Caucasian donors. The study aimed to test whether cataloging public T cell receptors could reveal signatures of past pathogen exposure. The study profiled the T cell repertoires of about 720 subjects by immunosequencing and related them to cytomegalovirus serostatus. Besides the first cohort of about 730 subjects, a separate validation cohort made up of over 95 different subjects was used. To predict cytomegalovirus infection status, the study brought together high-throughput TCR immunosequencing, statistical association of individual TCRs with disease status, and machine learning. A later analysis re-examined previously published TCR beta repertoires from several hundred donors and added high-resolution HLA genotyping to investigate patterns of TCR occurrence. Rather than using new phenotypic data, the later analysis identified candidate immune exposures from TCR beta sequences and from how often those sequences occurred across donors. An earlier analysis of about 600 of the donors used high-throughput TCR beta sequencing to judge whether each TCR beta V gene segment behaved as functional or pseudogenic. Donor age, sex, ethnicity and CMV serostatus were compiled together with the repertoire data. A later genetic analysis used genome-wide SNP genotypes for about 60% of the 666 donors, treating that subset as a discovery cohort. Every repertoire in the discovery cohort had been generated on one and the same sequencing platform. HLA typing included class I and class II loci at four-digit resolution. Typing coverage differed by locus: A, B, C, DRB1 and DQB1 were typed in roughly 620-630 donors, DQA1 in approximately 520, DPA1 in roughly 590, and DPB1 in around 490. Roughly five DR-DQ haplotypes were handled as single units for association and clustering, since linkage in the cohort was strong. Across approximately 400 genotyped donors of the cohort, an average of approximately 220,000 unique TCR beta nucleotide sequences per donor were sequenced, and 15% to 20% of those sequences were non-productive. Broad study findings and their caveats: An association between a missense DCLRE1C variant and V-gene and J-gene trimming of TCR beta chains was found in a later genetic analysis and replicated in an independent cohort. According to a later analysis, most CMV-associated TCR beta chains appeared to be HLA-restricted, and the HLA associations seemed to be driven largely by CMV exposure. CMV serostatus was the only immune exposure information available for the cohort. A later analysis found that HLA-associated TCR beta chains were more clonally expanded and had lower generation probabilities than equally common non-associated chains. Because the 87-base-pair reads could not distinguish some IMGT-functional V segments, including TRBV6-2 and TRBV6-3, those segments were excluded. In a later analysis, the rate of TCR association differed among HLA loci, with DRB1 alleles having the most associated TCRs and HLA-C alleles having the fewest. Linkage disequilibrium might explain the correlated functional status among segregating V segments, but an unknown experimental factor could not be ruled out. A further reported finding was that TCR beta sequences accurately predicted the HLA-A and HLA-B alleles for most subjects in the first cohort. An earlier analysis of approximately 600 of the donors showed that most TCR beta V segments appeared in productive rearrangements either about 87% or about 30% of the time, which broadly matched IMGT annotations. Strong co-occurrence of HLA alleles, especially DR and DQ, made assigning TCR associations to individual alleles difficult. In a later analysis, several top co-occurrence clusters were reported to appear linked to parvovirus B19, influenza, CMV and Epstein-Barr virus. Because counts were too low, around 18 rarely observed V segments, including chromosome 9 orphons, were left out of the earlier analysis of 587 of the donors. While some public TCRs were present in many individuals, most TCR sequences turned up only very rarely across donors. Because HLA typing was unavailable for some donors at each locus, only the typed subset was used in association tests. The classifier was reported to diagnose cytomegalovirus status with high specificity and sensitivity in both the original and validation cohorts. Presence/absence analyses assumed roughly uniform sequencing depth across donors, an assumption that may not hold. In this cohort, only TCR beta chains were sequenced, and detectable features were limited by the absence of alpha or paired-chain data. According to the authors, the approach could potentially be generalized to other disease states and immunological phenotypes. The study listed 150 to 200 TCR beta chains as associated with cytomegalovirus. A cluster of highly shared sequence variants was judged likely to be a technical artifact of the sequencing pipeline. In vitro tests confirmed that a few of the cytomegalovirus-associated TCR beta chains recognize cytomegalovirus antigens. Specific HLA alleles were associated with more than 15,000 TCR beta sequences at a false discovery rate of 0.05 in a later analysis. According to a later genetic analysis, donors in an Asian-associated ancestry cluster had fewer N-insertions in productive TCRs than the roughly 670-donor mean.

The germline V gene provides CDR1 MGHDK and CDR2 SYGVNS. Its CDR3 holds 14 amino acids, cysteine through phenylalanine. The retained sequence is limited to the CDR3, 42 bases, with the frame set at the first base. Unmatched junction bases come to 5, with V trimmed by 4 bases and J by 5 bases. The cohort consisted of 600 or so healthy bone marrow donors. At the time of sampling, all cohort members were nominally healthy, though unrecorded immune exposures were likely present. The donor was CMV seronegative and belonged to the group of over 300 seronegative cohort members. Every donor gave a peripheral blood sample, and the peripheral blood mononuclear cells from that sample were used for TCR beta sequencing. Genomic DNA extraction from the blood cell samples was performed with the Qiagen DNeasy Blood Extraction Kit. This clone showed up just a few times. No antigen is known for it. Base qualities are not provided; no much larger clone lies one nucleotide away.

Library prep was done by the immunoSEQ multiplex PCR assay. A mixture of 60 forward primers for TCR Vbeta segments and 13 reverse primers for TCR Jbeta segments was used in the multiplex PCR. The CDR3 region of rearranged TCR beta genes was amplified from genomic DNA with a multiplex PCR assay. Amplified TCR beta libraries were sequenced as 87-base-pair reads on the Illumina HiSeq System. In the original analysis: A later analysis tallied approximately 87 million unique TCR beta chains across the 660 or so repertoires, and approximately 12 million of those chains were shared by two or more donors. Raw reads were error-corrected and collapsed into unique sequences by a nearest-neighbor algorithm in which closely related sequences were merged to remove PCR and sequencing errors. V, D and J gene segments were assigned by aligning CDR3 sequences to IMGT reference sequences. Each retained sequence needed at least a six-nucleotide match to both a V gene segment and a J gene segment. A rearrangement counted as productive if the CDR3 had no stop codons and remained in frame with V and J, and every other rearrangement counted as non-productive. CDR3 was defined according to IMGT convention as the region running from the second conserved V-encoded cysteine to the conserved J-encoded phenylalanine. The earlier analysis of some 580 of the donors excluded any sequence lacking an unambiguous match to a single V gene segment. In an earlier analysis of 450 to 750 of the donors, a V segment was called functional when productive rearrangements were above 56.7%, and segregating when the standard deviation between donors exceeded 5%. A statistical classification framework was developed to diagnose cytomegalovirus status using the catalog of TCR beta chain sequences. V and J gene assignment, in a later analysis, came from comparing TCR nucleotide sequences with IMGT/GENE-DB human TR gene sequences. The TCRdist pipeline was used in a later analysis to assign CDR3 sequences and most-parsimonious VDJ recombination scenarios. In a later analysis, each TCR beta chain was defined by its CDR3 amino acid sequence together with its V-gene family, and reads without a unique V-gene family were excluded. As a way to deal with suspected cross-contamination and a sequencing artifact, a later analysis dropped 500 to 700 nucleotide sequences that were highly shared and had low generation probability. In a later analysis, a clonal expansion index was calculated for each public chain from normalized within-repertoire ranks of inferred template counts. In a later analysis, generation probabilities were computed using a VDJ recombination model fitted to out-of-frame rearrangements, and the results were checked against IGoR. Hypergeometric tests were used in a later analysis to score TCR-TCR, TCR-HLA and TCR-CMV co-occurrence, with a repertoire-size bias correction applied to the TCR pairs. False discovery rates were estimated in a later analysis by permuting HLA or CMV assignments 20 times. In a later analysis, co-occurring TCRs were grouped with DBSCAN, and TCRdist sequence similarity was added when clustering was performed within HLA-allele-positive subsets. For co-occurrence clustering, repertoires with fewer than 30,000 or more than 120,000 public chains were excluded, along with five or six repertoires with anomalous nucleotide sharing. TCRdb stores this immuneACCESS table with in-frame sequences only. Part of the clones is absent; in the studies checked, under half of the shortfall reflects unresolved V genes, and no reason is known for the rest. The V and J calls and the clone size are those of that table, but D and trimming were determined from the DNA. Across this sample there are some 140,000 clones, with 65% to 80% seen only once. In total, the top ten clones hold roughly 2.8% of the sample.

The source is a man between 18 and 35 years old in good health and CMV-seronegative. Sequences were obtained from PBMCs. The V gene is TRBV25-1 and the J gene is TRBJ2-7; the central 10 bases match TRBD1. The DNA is TGTGCCAGCAGTGGCGACAGGGGGCTCCACGAGCAGTACTTC. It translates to CASSGDRGLHEQYF.